These T cell receptor beta chains were read from a single sample in a study of human T cells and chemical hapten exposure. TCRdb reanalysed the RACE reads using MiXCR and keeps one entry per CDR3 protein. The sample has about 110,000 distinct CDR3 sequences; 10% to 15% are singletons. The input for sequencing was whole blood, taken in connection with sensitization to the hapten diphenylcyclopropenone (DPC). Receptors originate from a woman between 50 and 59 years old with alopecia areata. Some clones in this sample may be carry-over from other donors' samples. Each CDR3 is given with its conserved first and last residue. The listing skips clone size in some rows; elsewhere it reads once, few, many or a size class.

j_call | clone_size | cdr3_length | v_call | cdr3_aa
TRBJ2-3 | NA | 15 | TRBV19 | CASTHGAGGTDTQYF
TRBJ1-1 | NA | 15 | TRBV6-5 | CASSLTGPANTEAFF
TRBJ2-7 | NA | 16 | TRBV18 | CASSLQPGQGPHEQYF
TRBJ1-2 | few | 17 | TRBV7-9 | CASSHLRGQGSHYGYTF
TRBJ1-1 | many | 15 | TRBV7-8 | CASRAHVSVSTEAFF
TRBJ2-5 | few | 17 | TRBV4-3 | CASSQSTLGLGQETQYF
TRBJ2-7 | NA | 17 | TRBV6-5 | CASSYSSRGGRSYEQYF
TRBJ1-6 | few | 13 | TRBV18 | CASSPDPLPPLHF
TRBJ2-7 | once | 14 | TRBV28 | CASRARDSSYEQYF
TRBJ2-1 | NA | 14 | TRBV29-1 | CSVRGQHSGGEQFF
TRBJ2-1 | many | 15 | TRBV18 | CASSAGQSSYNEQFF
TRBJ2-3 | many | 15 | TRBV11-2 | CASSLTSGLTDTQYF
TRBJ1-3 | few | 15 | TRBV14 | CASSPRNRAGNTIYF
TRBJ2-3 | many | 15 | TRBV11-2 | CASSLVGQGTDTQYF
TRBJ2-2 | few | 14 | TRBV11-2 | CASRSWWVTGELFF
TRBJ2-1 | many | 14 | TRBV3-1 | CASSPMGLAGEQFF
TRBJ1-5 | few | 15 | TRBV6-5 | CASRQQGTSNQPQHF
TRBJ2-5 | NA | 13 | TRBV28 | CASTDGGRETQYF
TRBJ2-5 | NA | 16 | TRBV12-3/TRBV12-4 | CASSLMDRGGEETQYF
TRBJ2-5 | NA | 13 | TRBV7-2 | CASSWDVEETQYF
TRBJ2-1 | many | 15 | TRBV5-1 | CASSLGLAGAGEQFF
TRBJ1-6 | medium-sized | 15 | TRBV12-3/TRBV12-4 | CASSIVTGSGSPLHF
TRBJ2-7 | few | 12 | TRBV13 | CASSLGRREQYF
TRBJ2-5 | few | 14 | TRBV18 | CASSPRDGKETQYF
TRBJ2-5 | NA | 15 | TRBV9 | CASSVSAFGEETQYF
TRBJ2-3 | NA | 11 | TRBV20-1 | CSVFQADTQYF
TRBJ2-3 | many | 11 | TRBV11-2 | CASSFTDTQYF
TRBJ2-2 | NA | 15 | TRBV6-5 | CASSYSNRGAGELFF
TRBJ1-1 | NA | 11 | TRBV6-2/TRBV6-3 | CASSFYYEAFF
TRBJ2-3 | many | 14 | TRBV7-9 | CASSKTSGREIQYF
TRBJ1-2 | many | 14 | TRBV9 | CASEPLGGLGGYTF
TRBJ1-5 | few | 15 | TRBV28 | CASRPGVFGNQPQHF
TRBJ1-5 | NA | 15 | TRBV7-9 | CASSDTGLPDQPQHF
TRBJ1-6 | few | 14 | TRBV7-2 | CASSFDSSNSPLHF
TRBJ2-2 | NA | 15 | TRBV10-3 | CAIRPGTEGPGELFF
TRBJ2-7 | few | 21 | TRBV7-9 | CASSLSEGSGRGTSGTYEQYF
TRBJ1-2 | NA | 14 | TRBV7-2 | CASIENRDGYGYTF
TRBJ2-5 | many | 12 | TRBV7-6 | CASSQYTETQYF
TRBJ1-1 | few | 16 | TRBV18 | CASSLGAYPGDTEAFF